The present entry profiles one T cell receptor beta chain with its context. The DNA is omitted, as the CDR3 cannot be located on it reliably, and the CDR3 follows TCRdb's listing. The CDR3 comprises 17 residues, both ends counted. The data derive from a study of T cell responses to AZD1222 COVID-19 vaccine. This table comes from immunoSEQ multiplex PCR, and its TCRdb copy is limited to in-frame clones, with some not included. The table shows over 150,000 clones, with roughly nine tenths occurring only once. Specimen: peripheral blood, collected on day 0 of AZD1222 vaccination. The source of this sequence is an adult in good health. The rearrangement joins TRBV21-1 to TRBJ1-2. TRBV21-1 counts as a pseudogene. The CDR3 sequence: CASSKSESFLAAYGYTF.